This TCR beta chain was documented in a study of T-cell memory formation after mild COVID-19. About the study: TCR clusters were largely donor specific. Study conclusions and caveats: CD4+ contracting clones were mainly CM and EM; CD8+ ones, EMRA. Second-wave clones reaching peak frequency on day 37 lacked confirmed SARS-CoV-2 specificity.

5'RACE, which relied on constant-segment primers, yielded TCR alpha and TCR beta cDNA libraries carrying sample barcodes and UMIs. A single record per CDR3 protein comes from TCRdb applying MiXCR to the 5' RACE reads. The repertoire holds roughly 300,000 distinct CDR3 sequences, with around 8% as singletons. The V end lost 1 base, the J end lost 2 bases, and 11 bases lay between the germline ends. In germline, CDR1 is SGHTA, CDR2 FQGNSA. CDR3 length: 15 residues. This clonotype has just a few counts. Antigen unknown. The rearrangement uses TRBV7-2 and TRBJ1-2; D possibly corresponds to TRBD1 (6 bases). This receptor was identified in a man between 18 and 35 years old who had mild COVID-19 (a few samples of this study predate the infection). Cell type and time point are not known. The sequencing sample was made of PBMCs or a T cell subset sorted from them (not recorded which). The CDR3 DNA follows: TGTGCCAGCAGCTTAGTGCCCGGGGGCAACTATGGCTACACCTTC. This encodes CASSLVPGGNYGYTF.